The clone carrying this T cell receptor beta chain was seen only once. The repertoire was sequenced with immunoSEQ multiplex PCR; TCRdb's copy has only in-frame clones and lacks some. The sample records roughly 2.1 million clones, about 93% being singletons. This CDR3 comprises 14 residues. The germline V gene has CDR1 SGHDT and CDR2 YYEEEE. J was trimmed by 7 bases and V by 3 bases; bases with no gene match: 5. This entry belongs to a study of shared clonotypes between healthy human individuals. Terminally differentiated effector memory CD45RA+ cells were left out of the naive CD8 fraction, which was CD45RO-negative and positively selected for CCR7.

What was sequenced was naive CD8+ T cells from PBMCs. The origin of this receptor is a man between 18 and 29 years old in good health. Some clones in this sample may be carry-over from other donors' samples. The chain has TRBV5-6 and TRBJ2-2, with TRBD2 identical over 8 bases. Here the CDR3 reads CASSWGLESGELFF. CDR3 bases: TGTGCCAGCAGCTGGGGACTAGAAAGCGGGGAGCTGTTTTTT.